The sequence of this T cell receptor (beta chain) was determined in a study of blood T cell repertoires in COVID-19. In the study overall: In each case, the material was cDNA or gDNA derived from T cells, B-cell-depleted T cells, or PBMCs.

The germline V gene encodes CDR1 GTSNPN and CDR2 SVGIG (reference sequence). V shed 5 bases, J shed 0 bases, and the junction held 6 bases outside the gene matches. The CDR3 is made up of 14 amino acids. Sequencing was performed with immunoSEQ multiplex PCR; in TCRdb, only in-frame clones are kept and a portion is missing. Among 180,000 or so clones listed, 85% to 90% were seen once. Sequencing input: peripheral blood. The TCR originated in a man aged 18 to 29 with active or convalescent COVID-19. This chain uses TRBV30 with TRBJ1-1; the match to TRBD1 covers 7 bases. In nucleotides, the CDR3 is TGTGCCTGGGCCTTGACAGGGATGAACACTGAAGCTTTCTTT. Its translation: CAWALTGMNTEAFF.